Listed below are T cell receptor beta chains from one sample, sequenced in a study of shared clonotypes between healthy human individuals. Sequenced by immunoSEQ multiplex PCR; TCRdb stores in-frame clones only, minus some. Counted here are 950,000 to 1,300,000 clones, around 74% occurring once; the ten biggest clones make up approximately 1.5%. Sequenced material: memory CD4+ T cells sorted from blood. These receptors all come from a man younger than 35 in good health. Both conserved end residues are part of each CDR3. D genes are given only for firm matches. The size field is filled for only some rows; it gives once, few, many or a size class.

clone size: -; V gene: TRBV7-9; D gene: -; J gene: TRBJ1-3; CDR3 protein: CASSPHQGPLGGNTIYF; CDR3 DNA: TGTGCCAGCAGTCCTCATCAGGGGCCCCTAGGAGGAAACACCATATATTTT
clone size: few; V gene: TRBV19; D gene: -; J gene: TRBJ2-4; CDR3 protein: CASLQRGHLYF; CDR3 DNA: TGTGCCAGCCTCCAGAGGGGACACCTCTACTTC
clone size: -; V gene: TRBV19; D gene: -; J gene: TRBJ1-5; CDR3 protein: CASSIDRGDNQPQHF; CDR3 DNA: TGTGCCAGTAGTATAGATAGGGGGGACAATCAGCCCCAGCATTTT
clone size: -; V gene: TRBV2; D gene: TRBD1; J gene: TRBJ1-4; CDR3 protein: CASNGYRGYEKLFF; CDR3 DNA: TGTGCCAGCAATGGTTACAGGGGTTATGAAAAACTGTTTTTT
clone size: -; V gene: TRBV5-6; D gene: TRBD1; J gene: TRBJ1-1; CDR3 protein: CASSARTGYGNTEAFF; CDR3 DNA: TGTGCCAGCAGCGCTCGGACAGGGTATGGGAACACTGAAGCTTTCTTT
clone size: -; V gene: TRBV5-5; D gene: -; J gene: TRBJ2-2; CDR3 protein: CASSLGQVLIREELFF; CDR3 DNA: TGTGCCAGCAGCTTGGGACAGGTCTTAATACGCGAGGAGCTGTTTTTT
clone size: -; V gene: TRBV9; D gene: -; J gene: TRBJ2-1; CDR3 protein: CASSVLSDSYNEQFF; CDR3 DNA: TGTGCCAGCAGCGTACTATCGGACAGTTACAATGAGCAGTTCTTC
clone size: -; V gene: TRBV29-1; D gene: TRBD2; J gene: TRBJ2-2; CDR3 protein: CSAQGLAGNTGELFF; CDR3 DNA: TGCAGCGCCCAGGGACTAGCGGGGAACACCGGGGAGCTGTTTTTT
clone size: -; V gene: TRBV2; D gene: -; J gene: TRBJ2-4; CDR3 protein: CASSEDGARINIQYF; CDR3 DNA: TGTGCCAGCAGTGAAGACGGGGCTCGGATAAACATTCAGTACTTC
clone size: -; V gene: TRBV6-6; D gene: TRBD2; J gene: TRBJ2-1; CDR3 protein: CASSPGSGGYNEQFF; CDR3 DNA: TGTGCCAGCAGCCCCGGTAGCGGGGGCTACAATGAGCAGTTCTTC
clone size: -; V gene: TRBV30; D gene: TRBD1; J gene: TRBJ2-3; CDR3 protein: CAWRSGQARADTQYF; CDR3 DNA: TGTGCCTGGAGAAGTGGACAGGCCCGCGCAGATACGCAGTATTTT
clone size: -; V gene: TRBV6-5; D gene: -; J gene: TRBJ2-7; CDR3 protein: CASTWEERQYF; CDR3 DNA: TGTGCCAGCACATGGGAAGAGAGACAGTACTTC
clone size: -; V gene: TRBV30; D gene: -; J gene: TRBJ1-5; CDR3 protein: CAWSKTPQGNQPQHF; CDR3 DNA: TGTGCCTGGAGTAAAACGCCGCAGGGCAATCAGCCCCAGCATTTT
clone size: -; V gene: TRBV18; D gene: TRBD1; J gene: TRBJ1-6; CDR3 protein: CASSPGQGIGSPLHF; CDR3 DNA: TGTGCCAGCTCACCGGGACAGGGAATTGGTTCACCCCTCCACTTT
clone size: -; V gene: TRBV10-3; D gene: TRBD1; J gene: TRBJ1-1; CDR3 protein: CAISASNRGMDTEAFF; CDR3 DNA: TGTGCCATCAGTGCCTCGAACAGGGGAATGGACACTGAAGCTTTCTTT
clone size: once; V gene: TRBV27; D gene: -; J gene: TRBJ2-7; CDR3 protein: CASRPTEGLYEQYF; CDR3 DNA: TGTGCCAGCAGACCGACAGAAGGATTGTACGAGCAGTACTTC
clone size: -; V gene: TRBV7-9; D gene: TRBD1; J gene: TRBJ1-2; CDR3 protein: CASSFSTGSVGYTF; CDR3 DNA: TGTGCCAGCAGCTTTTCGACAGGGTCTGTTGGCTACACCTTC
clone size: -; V gene: TRBV7-2; D gene: TRBD1; J gene: TRBJ2-7; CDR3 protein: CASSFPGQGGGSYEQYF; CDR3 DNA: TGTGCCAGCAGCTTCCCGGGACAGGGAGGTGGGTCCTACGAGCAGTACTTC
clone size: -; V gene: TRBV30; D gene: TRBD1; J gene: TRBJ1-6; CDR3 protein: CASTRGTVYNSPLHF; CDR3 DNA: TGTGCCTCGACACGAGGGACAGTCTATAATTCACCCCTCCACTTT
clone size: -; V gene: TRBV11-1; D gene: -; J gene: TRBJ2-3; CDR3 protein: CASSRGRHGTDTQYF; CDR3 DNA: TGTGCCAGCTCCAGAGGACGACATGGGACAGATACGCAGTATTTT
clone size: -; V gene: TRBV7-2; D gene: -; J gene: TRBJ2-7; CDR3 protein: CASSSDRGTLYEQYF; CDR3 DNA: TGTGCCAGCAGCTCGGACCGGGGGACATTATACGAGCAGTACTTC
clone size: -; V gene: TRBV11-2; D gene: TRBD1; J gene: TRBJ2-6; CDR3 protein: CASRRQGLGANVLTF; CDR3 DNA: TGTGCCAGCAGACGACAGGGGTTAGGGGCCAACGTCCTGACTTTC
clone size: -; V gene: TRBV9; D gene: -; J gene: TRBJ1-6; CDR3 protein: CASSVLDGNSPLHF; CDR3 DNA: TGTGCCAGCAGCGTATTAGACGGTAATTCACCCCTCCACTTT
clone size: few; V gene: TRBV4-1; D gene: -; J gene: TRBJ1-6; CDR3 protein: CASSWEDNSPLHF; CDR3 DNA: TGCGCCAGCTCATGGGAGGATAATTCACCCCTCCACTTT
clone size: few; V gene: TRBV11-3; D gene: TRBD2; J gene: TRBJ2-3; CDR3 protein: CASSSSGGASRDTQYF; CDR3 DNA: TGTGCCAGCAGCTCAAGCGGGGGGGCCTCAAGAGATACGCAGTATTTT
clone size: -; V gene: TRBV30; D gene: -; J gene: TRBJ1-1; CDR3 protein: CAWGLGGGRGEAFF; CDR3 DNA: TGTGCCTGGGGGTTAGGAGGTGGGCGAGGTGAAGCTTTCTTT
clone size: -; V gene: TRBV18; D gene: -; J gene: TRBJ1-1; CDR3 protein: CASSPSGVGSTEAFF; CDR3 DNA: TGTGCCAGCTCACCAAGCGGGGTTGGGAGCACTGAAGCTTTCTTT
clone size: few; V gene: TRBV19; D gene: -; J gene: TRBJ1-2; CDR3 protein: CASSTGELYGYTF; CDR3 DNA: TGTGCCAGTAGTACAGGGGAATTATATGGCTACACCTTC
clone size: -; V gene: TRBV4-1; D gene: -; J gene: TRBJ2-5; CDR3 protein: CASSQEGRGTQETQYF; CDR3 DNA: TGCGCCAGCAGCCAAGAGGGAAGAGGGACCCAAGAGACCCAGTACTTC
clone size: -; V gene: TRBV6-4; D gene: TRBD1; J gene: TRBJ1-6; CDR3 protein: CASRGQGSESPLHF; CDR3 DNA: TGTGCCAGCAGAGGACAGGGAAGTGAGTCACCCCTCCACTTT
clone size: few; V gene: TRBV30; D gene: TRBD1; J gene: TRBJ2-7; CDR3 protein: CAWDTGGYEQYF; CDR3 DNA: TGTGCCTGGGACACAGGGGGCTACGAGCAGTACTTC